The clone carrying this T cell receptor (beta chain) showed up just once. Time point defined: peripheral blood 6 weeks after treatment start. This entry comes from a study of PD-L1 blockade in urothelial cancer. Assay used: immunoSEQ multiplex PCR; TCRdb lists only in-frame clones, some missing. This table holds some 40,000 clones, about 90% found once. Per the germline V gene, CDR1 is LGHNA and CDR2 is YNFKEQ. V lost 5 bases and J lost 2; bases outside the gene matches: 5. CDR3 length: 14 amino acids. This clonotype originated in a man between 65 and 85 years old with urothelial cancer. V and J are TRBV4-2 and TRBJ2-5; 7 bases map to TRBD1. This sample comprised PBMCs, obtained around atezolizumab (anti-PD-L1) treatment. CDR3 residues: CASSSGQQQETQYF. CDR3 DNA sequence: TGTGCCAGCAGCTCGGGACAGCAACAAGAGACCCAGTACTTC.